This T cell receptor (beta chain) was identified during a study of T cells of healthy individuals. Trimming shortened V by 3 bases and J by 8 bases, and 17 bases separated the two germline ends. The CDR3 extends over 14 amino acids. The germline V gene has CDR1 MNHEY and CDR2 SMNVEV (reference sequence). TCRdb re-called the 5' RACE reads with MiXCR, one entry per CDR3 protein. The repertoire holds 60,000 to 80,000 distinct CDR3 sequences, 16% seen once, with approximately 4.7% in the top ten. This clonotype was counted ten times or more. The rearrangement uses TRBV27 and TRBJ2-7; D is tentatively TRBD1 or TRBD2 (5 bases each). This clonotype was sampled from a human donor in good health. The CDR3 loop is CASSFNAEGSQQYF. The CDR3 nucleotides are TGTGCCAGCAGTTTTAACGCCGAGGGGTCCCAGCAGTACTTC.